One and the same sample provided the 8 T cell receptor beta chains below, sequenced in a study of cytomegalovirus exposure and HLA in healthy donors. The PCR was carried out with 60 Vbeta primers and 13 Jbeta primers. Assay used: immunoSEQ multiplex PCR; TCRdb lists only in-frame clones, some missing. Of 150,000 to 200,000 clones in the sample, less than 90% were seen once. The sequenced sample was PBMCs. These TCRs come from a boy younger than 18 in good health and CMV-seronegative.

In its sample, this clone was seen a few times. The chain links TRBV5-6 to TRBJ2-7; 12 positions agree with TRBD2. CDR1 is SGHDT, CDR2 YYEEEE, per germline. This CDR3 is built from 15 residues. V dropped 2 bases and J dropped 6; count of bases not matched to a gene: 6. The CDR3 bases are TGTGCCAGCAGCTTTTCTAGCGGGAGGGCCCCCGAGCAGTACTTC. It is translated as CASSFSSGRAPEQYF.

The rearrangement joins TRBV4-1 to TRBJ1-2, with D hard to call. The germline CDR1 and CDR2 sequences are MGHRA and YSYEKL. The length of the CDR3 is 12 residues. The V gene lost 4 bases and the J gene lost 5 bases, with 8 bases spanning the gap. CDR3 protein: CASSRDHYGYTF. The CDR3, as DNA: TGCGCCAGCAGCCGAGACCATTATGGCTACACCTTC.

The rearrangement joins TRBV29-1 to TRBJ2-1; possible D gene TRBD2, 5 bases. Deletions cut 4 bases from V and 9 bases from J, with 16 bases between. CDR3 length: 13 amino acids. CDR1 is SQVTM and CDR2 is ANQGSEA in the germline V gene. The CDR3 nucleotides are TGCAGCGTTGCAGGCCTAGCTAATGCTGAGCAGTTCTTC. Amino acid sequence: CSVAGLANAEQFF.

The chain uses TRBV9 and TRBJ2-5; TRBD2 is a possible D gene (5 bases). Trimming stripped 0 bases from V and 3 bases from J, with 15 bases between. CDR3 length equals 16 residues. Per the germline V gene, CDR1 is SGDLS and CDR2 is YYNGEE. CDR3 bases: TGTGCCAGCAGCGTAGGCGGGCAGTACGTTAAAGAGACCCAGTACTTC. Translating it yields CASSVGGQYVKETQYF.

V is TRBV19 and J is TRBJ2-5; tentatively, D is TRBD1 (6 bases). The DNA end lines up better with TRBJ2-7; the J call may be wrong. Germline assignment: CDR1 LNHDA and CDR2 SQIVND (reference sequence). This CDR3 region has 16 residues. CDR3 nucleotides: TGTGCCAGTAGTCAGCCGGGACAAACGATTGCCTACGAGCAGTACTTC. Encoded protein: CASSQPGQTIAYEQYF.

V gene TRBV5-1 combines with J gene TRBJ2-3; 13 bases line up with TRBD2. This CDR3 region has 15 residues. Germline loops: CDR1 SGHRS, CDR2 YFSETQ. CDR3 region: CAKLAGGPDTDTQYF. The CDR3 nucleotides read TGCGCTAAACTAGCGGGAGGGCCCGACACAGATACGCAGTATTTT. Using reference TRBV5-1 and TRBJ2-3 for the parts outside the CDR3, the full variable domain is KAGVTQTPRYLIKTRGQQVTLSCSPISGHRSVSWYQQTPGQGLQFLFEYFSETQRNKGNFPGRFSGRQFSNSRSEMNVSTLELGDSALYLCAKLAGGPDTDTQYFGPGTRLTVL.

The V call is TRBV27, the J call TRBJ2-7, with D perhaps TRBD1 (6 bases). CDR3 size: 14 residues. Germline V gene data show CDR1 as MNHEY and CDR2 as SMNVEV (reference sequence). Trimming cost V 3 bases and J 3 bases, with 12 bases left between them. DNA of the CDR3: TGTGCCAGCAGTTTCCAGGCAGGGGTCTACGAGCAGTACTTC. Translating it yields CASSFQAGVYEQYF.

The genes are TRBV28 and TRBJ1-5, with unresolved D. V lost 3 bases to trimming and J lost 5 bases, with 11 bases between them. Per the germline V gene, CDR1 is MDHEN and CDR2 is SYDVKM. The CDR3 contains 14 residues. CDR3 protein: CASSFTGSHQPQHF. The CDR3 DNA sequence: TGTGCCAGCAGTTTCACGGGGTCTCATCAGCCCCAGCATTTT.